This passage covers 26 T cell receptor beta chains from one sample sequenced in a study of identical twins. TCRdb re-derived calls from the 5' RACE reads in MiXCR, one entry per CDR3 protein. The sample shows approximately 1.8 million distinct CDR3 sequences, about 32% of them seen only once. The specimen was cord blood. The receptors come from a newborn girl in good health.

The V and J genes are TRBV6-5 and TRBJ1-2; the D gene is possibly TRBD1 (5 bases). The CDR3 has 14 amino acids. Trimming took 7 bases from V and 2 from J, leaving 14 bases between them. Per the germline V gene, CDR1 is MNHEY and CDR2 is SVGAGI. The CDR3 nucleotides read TGTGCCAGCAAGGACGGGGCAGGGAACTATGGCTACACCTTC. This sequence encodes CASKDGAGNYGYTF.

This chain uses TRBV12-3 or TRBV12-4 with TRBJ2-7, with D maybe TRBD2 (5 bases). The CDR3 contains 14 residues. V lost 6 bases, J lost 2 bases, and 14 bases lay in between. The CDR3 sequence is CASRLGVPTYEQYF. The CDR3 DNA follows: TGTGCCAGCAGATTGGGAGTACCAACCTACGAGCAGTACTTC.

This chain connects TRBV25-1 to TRBJ1-1; D gene unclear. CDR3 length equals 16 residues. V shed 3 bases and J shed 2 bases, with 16 bases lying between them. Germline-derived CDR1 and CDR2 are MGHDK and SYGVNS. CDR3 residues: CASSDPKRLGNTEAFF. CDR3 nucleotide sequence: TGTGCCAGCAGTGACCCTAAGCGGCTCGGAAACACTGAAGCTTTCTTT. Drawing the rest from reference TRBV25-1 and TRBJ1-1, the complete variable domain is EADIYQTPRYLVIGTGKKITLECSQTMGHDKMYWYQQDPGMELHLIHYSYGVNSTEKGDLSSESTVSRIRTEHFPLTLESARPSHTSQYLCASSDPKRLGNTEAFFGQGTRLTVV.

This clonotype was picked up a small number of times. The chain links TRBV9 to TRBJ1-5; possible D gene TRBD1, 5 bases. The V and J ends lost 3 bases and 0 bases respectively, with 13 bases between them. Germline V gene sequence: CDR1 SGDLS, CDR2 YYNGEE. The CDR3 is 16 residues long. CDR3 loop: CASSAGTVYSNQPQHF. CDR3 nucleotide sequence: TGTGCCAGCAGCGCCGGGACCGTGTATAGCAATCAGCCCCAGCATTTT.

A word on this clonotype: This could be a read error, since a much larger clone is one nucleotide away. The chain has TRBV29-1 and TRBJ2-3; D gene uncertain. CDR1 and CDR2 (germline): SQVTM, ANQGSEA. This CDR3 contains 16 residues. CDR3 coding DNA: TGCAGCGCTGAAGGCATAGCAGGTTCTAGCACAGATACGCAGTATTTT. It encodes CSAEGIAGSSTDTQYF.

The genes are TRBV2 and TRBJ2-1; 11 bases fit TRBD2. The germline gives CDR1 SNHLY, CDR2 FYNNEI. This CDR3 has 15 amino acids. V lost 6 bases, J lost 6 bases, and 7 bases stayed unmatched. The CDR3 region has the DNA TGTGCCAGCAGACTAGCGGGGGTGGGTGCCAATGAGCAGTTCTTC. Translation: CASRLAGVGANEQFF.

This clonotype has more than one count but fewer than ten. The V call is TRBV9, the J call TRBJ2-3; perhaps TRBD1 as D (6 bases). The germline V gene encodes CDR1 SGDLS and CDR2 YYNGEE. CDR3 length: 16 amino acids. V lost 4 bases, J lost 4 bases, and 19 bases lay in between. The CDR3 DNA sequence: TGTGCCAGCAGCCCCCTATTCCTCAAGGGGGCAGATACGCAGTATTTT. Translated: CASSPLFLKGADTQYF. Full variable domain (remainder filled in from reference TRBV9 and TRBJ2-3): DSGVTQTPKHLITATGQRVTLRCSPRSGDLSVYWYQQSLDQGLQFLIQYYNGEERAKGNILERFSAQQFPDLHSELNLSSLELGDSALYFCASSPLFLKGADTQYFGPGTRLTVL.

The chain carries TRBV5-1 and TRBJ1-1, with a weak D call TRBD1 (5 bases). Trimming removed 3 bases at V and 7 bases at J, with 10 bases between. The CDR3 runs to 12 residues. Per germline, CDR1 SGHRS and CDR2 YFSETQ. The CDR3 loop reads CASSSPGNEAFF. The CDR3 coding sequence is TGCGCCAGCAGCTCGCCAGGGAATGAAGCTTTCTTT. The whole variable domain, remainder taken from reference TRBV5-1 and TRBJ1-1, is KAGVTQTPRYLIKTRGQQVTLSCSPISGHRSVSWYQQTPGQGLQFLFEYFSETQRNKGNFPGRFSGRQFSNSRSEMNVSTLELGDSALYLCASSSPGNEAFFGQGTRLTVV.

This clonotype was observed a handful of times. The rearrangement joins TRBV10-3 to TRBJ2-1; 9 nucleotides line up with TRBD1. Trimming cost V 10 bases and J 8 bases; bases outside gene matches: 9. Looked up from germline, CDR1 is ENHRY and CDR2 is SYGVKD. The CDR3 sequence is 13 residues long. The CDR3 bases are TGTGCCACCGCGGACAGGGGTAAGGATGAGCAGTTCTTC. It encodes CATADRGKDEQFF.

The chain is built from TRBV5-1 and TRBJ2-1; 11 bases are a match to TRBD2. Germline CDR1 is SGHRS and CDR2 is YFSETQ. CDR3 length: 15 amino acids. Losses at the gene ends were 2 bases for V and 10 bases for J; bases not matched to a gene: 8. This CDR3 is CASSLSLAGGWEQFF. The DNA of the CDR3 is TGCGCCAGCAGCTTATCTCTAGCGGGGGGATGGGAGCAGTTCTTC.

This clonotype came up a few times. The chain combines TRBV21-1 with TRBJ2-1; TRBD1, as called in the table, went unchecked against the DNA. TRBV21-1 counts as a pseudogene. The CDR3 is 14 amino acids. The CDR3: CASSMRQGDNEQFF. The CDR3 DNA reads as TGTGCCAGCAGCATGAGGCAGGGGGACAATGAGCAGTTCTTC.

V and J are TRBV4-1 and TRBJ2-5; TRBD1 aligns across 7 bases. V was pared by 1 base and J by 5 bases, with 4 bases of the junction left unmatched. Looked up from germline, CDR1 is MGHRA and CDR2 is YSYEKL. This CDR3 comprises 14 residues. CDR3 protein: CASSQVQGVETQYF. The CDR3 coding sequence is TGCGCCAGCAGCCAAGTCCAGGGGGTTGAGACCCAGTACTTC.

This clonotype was detected once. The CDR3, as DNA: TGTGCCAGCAGCAAAAACAGGTCTAGCAGGTCGGCTAATGAAAAACTGTTTTTT. Its protein is CASSKNRSSRSANEKLFF. V and J are TRBV7-9 and TRBJ1-4; possible D gene TRBD1, 5 bases. The CDR3 contains 18 residues. The germline V gene has CDR1 SEHNR and CDR2 FQNEAQ (reference sequence). The V and J ends lost 5 bases and 3 bases respectively, with 22 bases between them.

This clonotype has a handful of counts. The chain combines TRBV10-3 with TRBJ1-2, with a tentative D call TRBD1 (5 bases). Looked up from germline, CDR1 is ENHRY and CDR2 is SYGVKD. The V end lost 6 bases, the J end lost 8 bases, and 16 bases lay between the germline ends. The CDR3 sequence is 13 residues long. CDR3 in amino acids: CAIRFWDQSGYTF. The CDR3 bases are TGTGCCATCAGATTCTGGGACCAGTCGGGCTACACCTTC.

This clonotype was found once. This chain links TRBV21-1 with TRBJ2-7. TRBV21-1 is marked as a pseudogene. There are 13 residues in the CDR3. The CDR3 nucleotides read TGTGCCAGTAGCCCGAAGTGGGTTCCCGAGCAGTACTTC. It yields the protein CASSPKWVPEQYF.

V gene TRBV12-3 or TRBV12-4 combines with J gene TRBJ2-3; tentative D call: TRBD1 (6 bases). This CDR3 is built from 15 residues. V gave up 4 bases and J gave up 4 bases, with 15 bases separating them. The CDR3 sequence is CASSWTALSADTQYF. The CDR3 nucleotides are TGTGCCAGCAGTTGGACAGCCCTTAGCGCAGATACGCAGTATTTT.

The J gene is TRBJ2-1, the V gene TRBV12-3 or TRBV12-4; D perhaps matches TRBD2 (6 bases). The V end lost 6 bases, the J end lost 0 bases, and 18 bases lay between the germline ends. The CDR3 is made up of 17 amino acids. The DNA of the CDR3 is TGTGCCAGCAGCCAGATTACTAGCTCATCCTCCTACAATGAGCAGTTCTTC. The encoded protein is CASSQITSSSSYNEQFF.

V gene TRBV20-1 combines with J gene TRBJ2-1; TRBD2 aligns across 12 bases. This CDR3 has 17 amino acids. Germline V CDR1 and CDR2: DFQATT, SNEGSKA (reference sequence). V shed 3 bases, J shed 0 bases, and the junction held 6 bases outside the gene matches. The CDR3 nucleotides read TGCAGTGCTAGCATCCTAGCGGGGGGGTACTCCTACAATGAGCAGTTCTTC. Its protein product is CSASILAGGYSYNEQFF.

The table lists this clonotype with a few counts. This chain links TRBV24-1 with TRBJ1-1, with D possibly matching TRBD1 (5 bases). The V gene lost 4 bases and the J gene lost 11 bases, with 16 bases spanning the gap. Germline V gene data show CDR1 as KGHDR and CDR2 as SFDVKD. This CDR3 is 13 amino acids long. The CDR3 nucleotides read TGTGCCACCAGTGACAGGGACTTATCGGATGCTTTCTTT. This codes for CATSDRDLSDAFF.

This clonotype appeared a few times. The chain uses TRBV2 and TRBJ1-5; TRBD1 is a possible D gene (5 bases). CDR3 length equals 16 residues. The V and J ends lost 8 bases and 0 bases respectively, with 17 bases between them. Germline V lookup: CDR1 SNHLY, CDR2 FYNNEI. The CDR3 sequence: CASRRGTAYSNQPQHF. CDR3 sequence (DNA): TGTGCCAGCCGTCGGGGGACCGCGTATAGCAATCAGCCCCAGCATTTT.

A remark on this clonotype: A much larger clone lies a single base off, so this may be a read error. The gene calls are TRBV12-3 or TRBV12-4 and TRBJ2-4, with a tentative D call TRBD2 (6 bases). This CDR3 region has 15 residues. The CDR3 spells CASSLALLAKSIQYF. The CDR3 DNA is TGTGCCAGCAGTTTAGCGCTACTAGCCAAAAGCATTCAGTACTTC.

This clonotype was observed a few times. V and J are TRBV10-3 and TRBJ2-7, with 7 bases identical to TRBD1. Losses at the gene ends were 9 bases for V and 3 bases for J; bases not matched to a gene: 11. The CDR3 has 14 amino acids. CDR1 and CDR2 from the germline V gene are ENHRY and SYGVKD. The CDR3 is CAIGPGQIIYEQYF. CDR3 nucleotides: TGTGCCATAGGACCGGGACAGATCATCTACGAGCAGTACTTC.

This chain links TRBV14 with TRBJ2-4; no reliable D call. The CDR3 has 11 residues. V was shortened by 2 bases and J by 15 bases, with 11 bases between the two germline ends. Per the germline V gene, CDR1 is SGHDN and CDR2 is FVKESK. The CDR3 sequence: CASSQRSRTYF. The CDR3 nucleotides are TGTGCCAGCAGCCAACGAAGCAGGACGTACTTC.

The chain uses TRBV6-6 and TRBJ1-5; D might be TRBD1 (5 bases). The ends were cut back, 11 bases at V and 4 bases at J, with 12 bases in the middle. CDR3 length: 12 amino acids. Germline CDR1 MNHNY, CDR2 SVGAGI (reference sequence). The chain's CDR3 is CAVARGNQPQHF. CDR3 coding DNA: TGTGCCGTTGCCCGGGGGAATCAGCCCCAGCATTTT.

This clonotype was picked up many times. The chain joins TRBV12-3 or TRBV12-4 to TRBJ1-5; tentative D call: TRBD1 (5 bases). Deletions cut 3 bases from V and 0 bases from J, with 9 bases between. The CDR3 extends over 15 amino acids. The chain's CDR3 is CASSLGPNSNQPQHF. The CDR3, as DNA: TGTGCCAGCAGTTTGGGGCCGAATAGCAATCAGCCCCAGCATTTT.

This chain connects TRBV2 to TRBJ2-7; 13 bases are a match to TRBD2. V was clipped by 6 bases and J by 0 bases; unmatched bases: 11. CDR3 length: 18 amino acids. The germline V gene encodes CDR1 SNHLY and CDR2 FYNNEI. The DNA for the CDR3 is TGTGCCAGCAGGAGTGAACTAGCGGGGGGGTCCAACTCCTACGAGCAGTACTTC. Protein: CASRSELAGGSNSYEQYF.